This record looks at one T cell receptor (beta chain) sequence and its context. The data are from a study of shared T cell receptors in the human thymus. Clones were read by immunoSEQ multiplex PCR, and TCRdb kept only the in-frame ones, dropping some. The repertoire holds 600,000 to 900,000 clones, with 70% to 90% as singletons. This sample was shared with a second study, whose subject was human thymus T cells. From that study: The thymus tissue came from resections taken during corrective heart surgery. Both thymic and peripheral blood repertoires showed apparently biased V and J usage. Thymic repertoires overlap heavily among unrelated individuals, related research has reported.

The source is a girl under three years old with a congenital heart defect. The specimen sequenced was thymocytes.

The CDR3 DNA follows: TGTGCCAGCCTCAAAACCGGGACAGCCTTCTACACCTTC. It specifies CASLKTGTAFYTF. The chain has TRBV6-1 and TRBJ1-2; 7 bases line up with TRBD1. Germline CDR1 and CDR2: MNHNS and SASEGT. The CDR3 is made up of 13 amino acids. V trimming: 8 bases; J trimming: 10 bases; junction bases outside the gene matches: 13.